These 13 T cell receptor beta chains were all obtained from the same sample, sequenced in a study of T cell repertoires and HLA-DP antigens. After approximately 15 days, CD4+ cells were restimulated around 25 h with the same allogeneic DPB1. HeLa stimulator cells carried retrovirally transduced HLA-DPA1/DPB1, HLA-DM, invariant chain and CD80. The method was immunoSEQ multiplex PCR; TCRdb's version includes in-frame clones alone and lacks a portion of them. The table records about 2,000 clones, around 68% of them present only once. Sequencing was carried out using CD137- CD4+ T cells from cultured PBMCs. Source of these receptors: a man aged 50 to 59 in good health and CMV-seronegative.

This CDR3 reads CASSFGQEGPYGYTF. The CDR3 DNA follows: TGTGCCAGCAGCTTCGGACAGGAGGGGCCCTATGGCTACACCTTC. This chain uses TRBV5-4 with TRBJ1-2, with 7 nucleotides matching TRBD1. Per germline, CDR1 SGHNT and CDR2 YYREEE (reference sequence). This CDR3 region has 15 residues. Germline trimming cut 2 bases from V and 4 bases from J; bases unmatched to any gene: 8.

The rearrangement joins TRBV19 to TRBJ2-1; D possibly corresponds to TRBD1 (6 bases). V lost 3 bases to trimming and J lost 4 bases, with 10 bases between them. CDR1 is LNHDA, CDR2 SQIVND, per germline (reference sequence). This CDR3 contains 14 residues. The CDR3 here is CASSIWTAYNEQFF. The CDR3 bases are TGTGCCAGTAGTATTTGGACAGCTTACAATGAGCAGTTCTTC.

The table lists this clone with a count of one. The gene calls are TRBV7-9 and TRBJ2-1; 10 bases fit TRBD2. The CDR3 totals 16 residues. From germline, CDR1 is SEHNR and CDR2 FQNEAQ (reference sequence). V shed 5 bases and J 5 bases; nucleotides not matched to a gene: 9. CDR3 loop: CASSGVAGGSHNEQFF. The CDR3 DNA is TGTGCCAGCAGCGGGGTAGCGGGAGGTTCTCACAATGAGCAGTTCTTC.

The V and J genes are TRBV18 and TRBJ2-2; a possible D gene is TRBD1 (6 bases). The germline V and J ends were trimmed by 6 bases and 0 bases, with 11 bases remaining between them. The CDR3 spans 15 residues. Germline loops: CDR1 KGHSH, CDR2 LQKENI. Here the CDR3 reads CASSRTAANTGELFF. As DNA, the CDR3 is TGTGCCAGCTCTCGGACAGCTGCGAACACCGGGGAGCTGTTTTTT.

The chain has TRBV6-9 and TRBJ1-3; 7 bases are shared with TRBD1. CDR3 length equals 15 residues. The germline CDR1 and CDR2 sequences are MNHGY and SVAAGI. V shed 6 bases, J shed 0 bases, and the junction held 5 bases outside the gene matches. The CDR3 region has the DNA TGTGCCAGCAGGTTAGGACAGGCCTCTGGAAACACCATATATTTT. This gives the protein CASRLGQASGNTIYF.

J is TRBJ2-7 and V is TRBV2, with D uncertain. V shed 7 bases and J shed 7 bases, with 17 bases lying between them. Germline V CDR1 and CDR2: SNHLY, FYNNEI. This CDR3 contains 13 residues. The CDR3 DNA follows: TGTGCCAGCACCTTGCCTTTCGTGGTAGAGCAGTACTTC. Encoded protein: CASTLPFVVEQYF.

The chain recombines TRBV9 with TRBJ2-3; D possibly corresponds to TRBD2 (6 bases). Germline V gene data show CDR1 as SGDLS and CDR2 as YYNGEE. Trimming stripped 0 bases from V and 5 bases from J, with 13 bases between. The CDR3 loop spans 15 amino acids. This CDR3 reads CASSVGRVGIDTQYF. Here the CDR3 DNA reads TGTGCCAGCAGCGTAGGGAGGGTAGGGATAGATACGCAGTATTTT.

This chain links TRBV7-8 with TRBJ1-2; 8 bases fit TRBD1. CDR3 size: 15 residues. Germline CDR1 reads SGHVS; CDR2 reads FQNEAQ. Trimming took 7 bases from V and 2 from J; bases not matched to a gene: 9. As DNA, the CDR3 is TGTGCCAGCACCCCATGGACAGGGACCAACTATGGCTACACCTTC. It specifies CASTPWTGTNYGYTF.

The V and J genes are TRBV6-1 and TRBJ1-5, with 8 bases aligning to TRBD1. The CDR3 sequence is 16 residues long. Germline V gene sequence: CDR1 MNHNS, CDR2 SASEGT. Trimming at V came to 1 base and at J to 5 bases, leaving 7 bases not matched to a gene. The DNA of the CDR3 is TGTGCCAGCAGTGAAGGCTGGGACAGGATAGATCAGCCCCAGCATTTT. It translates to CASSEGWDRIDQPQHF.

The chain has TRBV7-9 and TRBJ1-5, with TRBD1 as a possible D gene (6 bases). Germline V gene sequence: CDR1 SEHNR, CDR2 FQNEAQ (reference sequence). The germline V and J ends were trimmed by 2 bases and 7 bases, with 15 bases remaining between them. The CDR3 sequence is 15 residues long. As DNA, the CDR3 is TGTGCCAGCAGCTTATGGGACAACACGGAACAGCCCCAGCATTTT. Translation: CASSLWDNTEQPQHF.

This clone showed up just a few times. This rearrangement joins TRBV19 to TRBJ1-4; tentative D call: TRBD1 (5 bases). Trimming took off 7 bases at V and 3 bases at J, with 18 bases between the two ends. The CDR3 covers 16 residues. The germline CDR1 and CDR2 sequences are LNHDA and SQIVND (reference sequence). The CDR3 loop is CASTMGPSAANEKLFF. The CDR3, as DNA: TGTGCCAGTACCATGGGGCCCTCGGCGGCTAATGAAAAACTGTTTTTT.

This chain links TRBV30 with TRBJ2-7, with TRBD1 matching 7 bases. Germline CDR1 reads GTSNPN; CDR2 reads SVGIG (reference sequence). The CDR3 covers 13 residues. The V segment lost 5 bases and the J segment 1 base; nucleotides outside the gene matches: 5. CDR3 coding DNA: TGTGCCTGGGGCCGGGACAGTTCCTACGAGCAGTACTTC. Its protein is CAWGRDSSYEQYF.

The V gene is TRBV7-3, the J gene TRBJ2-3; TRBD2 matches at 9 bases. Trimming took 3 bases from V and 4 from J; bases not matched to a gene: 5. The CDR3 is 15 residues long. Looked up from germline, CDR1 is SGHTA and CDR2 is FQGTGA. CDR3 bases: TGTGCCAGCAGCTTCAGTAGCGGGGGTGCAGATACGCAGTATTTT. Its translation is CASSFSSGGADTQYF.